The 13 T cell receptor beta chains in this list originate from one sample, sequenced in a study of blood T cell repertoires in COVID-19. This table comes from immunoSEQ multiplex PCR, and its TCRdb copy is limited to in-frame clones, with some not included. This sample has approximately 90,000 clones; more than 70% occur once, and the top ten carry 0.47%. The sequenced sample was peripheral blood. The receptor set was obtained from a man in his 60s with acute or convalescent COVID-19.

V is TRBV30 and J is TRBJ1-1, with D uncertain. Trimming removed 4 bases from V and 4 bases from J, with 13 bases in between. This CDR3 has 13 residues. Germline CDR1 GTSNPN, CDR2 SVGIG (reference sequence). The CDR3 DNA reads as TGTGCCTGGACCTGGGCCGGACTCACTGAAGCTTTCTTT. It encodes CAWTWAGLTEAFF.

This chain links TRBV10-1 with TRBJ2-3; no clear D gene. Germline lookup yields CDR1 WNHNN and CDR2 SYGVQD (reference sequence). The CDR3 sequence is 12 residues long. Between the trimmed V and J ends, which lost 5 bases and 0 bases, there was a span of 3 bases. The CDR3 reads CASSSSTDTQYF. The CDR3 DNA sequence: TGCGCCAGCAGTTCAAGCACAGATACGCAGTATTTT.

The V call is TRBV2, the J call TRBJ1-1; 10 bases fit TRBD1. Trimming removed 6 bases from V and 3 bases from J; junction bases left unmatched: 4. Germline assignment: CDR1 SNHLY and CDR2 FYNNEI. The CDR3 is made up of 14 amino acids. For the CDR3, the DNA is TGTGCCAGCAGGGCGGGACAGGGGTACACTGAAGCTTTCTTT. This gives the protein CASRAGQGYTEAFF.

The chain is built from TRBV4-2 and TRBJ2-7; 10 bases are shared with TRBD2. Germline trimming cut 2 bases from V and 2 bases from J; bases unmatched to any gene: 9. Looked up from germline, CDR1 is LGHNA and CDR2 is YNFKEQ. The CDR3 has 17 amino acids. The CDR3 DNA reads TGTGCCAGCAGCCAACAACACCTAGCGGGAGAGACCTACGAGCAGTACTTC. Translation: CASSQQHLAGETYEQYF.

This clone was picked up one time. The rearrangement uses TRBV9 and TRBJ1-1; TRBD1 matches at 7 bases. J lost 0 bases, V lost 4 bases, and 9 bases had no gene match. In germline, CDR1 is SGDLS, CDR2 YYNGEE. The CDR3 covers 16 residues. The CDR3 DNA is TGTGCCAGCAGCCAATACGCGGGACAGCTGAACACTGAAGCTTTCTTT. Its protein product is CASSQYAGQLNTEAFF.

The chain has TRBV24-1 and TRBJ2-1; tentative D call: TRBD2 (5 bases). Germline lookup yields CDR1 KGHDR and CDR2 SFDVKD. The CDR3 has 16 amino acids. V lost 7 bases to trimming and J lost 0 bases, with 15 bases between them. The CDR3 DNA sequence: TGTGCCACCAGCCGAGAGGGTGGAAGCTCCTACAATGAGCAGTTCTTC. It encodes CATSREGGSSYNEQFF.

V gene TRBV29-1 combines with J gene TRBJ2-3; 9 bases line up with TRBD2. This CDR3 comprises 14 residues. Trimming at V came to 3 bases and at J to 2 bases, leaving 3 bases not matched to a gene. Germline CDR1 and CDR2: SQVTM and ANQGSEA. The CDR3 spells CSVDPSGVTDTQYF. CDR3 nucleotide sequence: TGCAGCGTTGATCCTAGCGGGGTCACAGATACGCAGTATTTT.

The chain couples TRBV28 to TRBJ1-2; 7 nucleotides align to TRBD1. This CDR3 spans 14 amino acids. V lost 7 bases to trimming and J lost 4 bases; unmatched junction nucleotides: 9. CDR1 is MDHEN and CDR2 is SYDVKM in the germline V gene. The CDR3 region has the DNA TGTGCCAGCATCCTCTCGACAGGGAGCTATGGCTACACCTTC. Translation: CASILSTGSYGYTF.

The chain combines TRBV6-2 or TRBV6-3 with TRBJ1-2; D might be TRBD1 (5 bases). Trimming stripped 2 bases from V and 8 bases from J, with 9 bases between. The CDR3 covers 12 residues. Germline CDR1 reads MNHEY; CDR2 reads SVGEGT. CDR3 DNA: TGTGCCAGCAGTTACGTGGGGCAGGGCTACACCTTC. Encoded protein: CASSYVGQGYTF.

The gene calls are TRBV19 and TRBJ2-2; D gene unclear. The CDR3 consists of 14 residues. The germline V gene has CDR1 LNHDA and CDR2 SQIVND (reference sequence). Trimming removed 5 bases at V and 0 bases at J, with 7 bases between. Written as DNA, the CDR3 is TGTGCCAGTAGTTACGGTCCGAACACCGGGGAGCTGTTTTTT. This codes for CASSYGPNTGELFF.

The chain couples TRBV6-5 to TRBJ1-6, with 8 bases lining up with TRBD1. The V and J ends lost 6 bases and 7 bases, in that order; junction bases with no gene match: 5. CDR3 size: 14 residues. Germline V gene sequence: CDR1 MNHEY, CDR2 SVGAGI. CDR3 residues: CASRDRGSNSPLHF. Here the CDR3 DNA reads TGTGCCAGCAGAGACAGGGGTTCGAATTCACCCCTCCACTTT.

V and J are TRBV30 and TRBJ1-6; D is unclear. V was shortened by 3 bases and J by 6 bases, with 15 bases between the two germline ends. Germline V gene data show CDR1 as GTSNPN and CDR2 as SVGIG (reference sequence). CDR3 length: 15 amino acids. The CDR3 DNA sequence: TGTGCCTGGAGCAAAAAACAGTTCGGTAATTCACCCCTCCACTTT. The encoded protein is CAWSKKQFGNSPLHF.

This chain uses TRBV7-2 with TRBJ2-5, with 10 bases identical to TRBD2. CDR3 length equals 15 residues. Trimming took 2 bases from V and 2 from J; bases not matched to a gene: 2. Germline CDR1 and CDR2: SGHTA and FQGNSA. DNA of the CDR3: TGTGCCAGCAGCTTAACAGCGGGGGGGCAAGAGACCCAGTACTTC. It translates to CASSLTAGGQETQYF.